This T cell receptor beta chain is from a study of blood T cell repertoires in COVID-19. In the study overall: T cells, B-cell-depleted T cells, or PBMCs supplied cDNA or gDNA.

In the original processing: The authors estimated nucleated cell counts from reference gene primer amplification. The data were produced by immunoSEQ multiplex PCR, yet TCRdb's version contains in-frame clones alone and is incomplete. V, J and clone size were drawn from that table, and D and trimming were deduced from the DNA. The table has about 330,000 clones, 88% seen once. V was clipped by 4 bases and J by 3 bases; unmatched bases: 5. Germline V CDR1 and CDR2: LGHDT, YNNKEL (reference sequence). The CDR3 has 14 residues. Cohorts were based on clinical histories the participants reported. The TCR was taken from a man aged 25-40 years who had recovered from COVID-19. Sequenced input: PBMCs or T cells enriched from blood (not recorded which). The chain carries TRBV3-1 (or the pseudogene TRBV3-2) and TRBJ2-5; 7 bases map to TRBD2. The CDR3 is CASSPHAGEETQYF. Here the CDR3 DNA reads TGTGCCAGCAGCCCCCATGCGGGGGAAGAGACCCAGTACTTC.